The next 19 T cell receptor beta chains were all read from a single sample in a study of blood T cell repertoires in COVID-19. Profiling relied on immunoSEQ multiplex PCR, and the TCRdb table lists in-frame clones only, not all of them. The repertoire has about 200,000 clones, around 80% of them found once; the top ten carry about 6.9%. The source material was peripheral blood. Every receptor here comes from a human donor with acute or convalescent COVID-19. The donor label of this sample is uncertain.

This chain connects TRBV3-1 (or the pseudogene TRBV3-2) to TRBJ2-7, with 7 bases identical to TRBD1. The V segment lost 2 bases and the J segment 3 bases; nucleotides outside the gene matches: 4. CDR3 length: 14 residues. Germline loops: CDR1 LGHDT, CDR2 YNNKEL (reference sequence). The DNA of the CDR3 is TGTGCCAGCAGCCAACCGGGACAGAACTACGAGCAGTACTTC. Translated, it gives CASSQPGQNYEQYF.

The V gene is TRBV11-2, the J gene TRBJ2-2; 9 nucleotides match TRBD1. This CDR3 contains 17 residues. Germline V gene data show CDR1 as SGHAT and CDR2 as FQNNGV. V lost 2 bases to trimming and J lost 4 bases; unmatched junction nucleotides: 8. The CDR3 sequence is CASSLYNRGRVTGELFF. The CDR3 DNA follows: TGTGCCAGCAGCTTATACAACAGGGGGCGCGTCACCGGGGAGCTGTTTTTT.

Comments on this clone: This could be a read error, since a much larger clone is one nucleotide away. Other DNA sequences in this sample translate to the same CDR3. V usage is TRBV27 and J usage is TRBJ2-7, with a possible D match to TRBD2 (5 bases). The V and J ends lost 4 bases and 3 bases respectively, with 16 bases between them. Germline values: CDR1 MNHEY, CDR2 SMNVEV (reference sequence). The CDR3 length is 15 residues. CDR3 loop: CASSSLGSRDYEQYF. DNA of the CDR3: TGTGCCAGCAGTTCTCTAGGGAGCCGGGACTACGAGCAGTACTTC.

This sequence joins TRBV5-1 and TRBJ2-7, with D unresolved. Deletions cut 5 bases from V and 7 bases from J, with 13 bases between. CDR3 size: 12 residues. Per germline, CDR1 SGHRS and CDR2 YFSETQ. The CDR3 is CASRSQLQEQYF. The CDR3 DNA reads as TGCGCCAGCAGGAGCCAGTTACAGGAGCAGTACTTC. The variable domain in full, completed from reference TRBV5-1 and TRBJ2-7, reads KAGVTQTPRYLIKTRGQQVTLSCSPISGHRSVSWYQQTPGQGLQFLFEYFSETQRNKGNFPGRFSGRQFSNSRSEMNVSTLELGDSALYLCASRSQLQEQYFGPGTRLTVT.

The J gene is TRBJ2-1, the V gene TRBV24-1; TRBD2 aligns across 8 bases. V was clipped by 6 bases and J by 5 bases; unmatched bases: 17. CDR1 and CDR2 from the germline V gene are KGHDR and SFDVKD. The CDR3 spans 18 residues. CDR3 sequence reads: CATSQAPSAGGPDNEQFF. CDR3 bases: TGTGCCACCAGTCAAGCCCCATCGGCGGGGGGCCCAGACAATGAGCAGTTCTTC.

The chain carries TRBV2 and TRBJ2-2; TRBD2 agrees at 7 bases. The germline V gene encodes CDR1 SNHLY and CDR2 FYNNEI. There are 15 residues in the CDR3. With V trimmed by 5 bases and J by 1 base, 4 bases remained unmatched. The CDR3 DNA is TGTGCCAGCAGTTCTAGCGGAGTGAACACCGGGGAGCTGTTTTTT. Its translation is CASSSSGVNTGELFF.

This clone came up once. This chain links TRBV5-1 with TRBJ1-1; weak D call: TRBD1 (6 bases). Germline V gives CDR1 SGHRS, CDR2 YFSETQ. The germline V and J ends were trimmed by 2 bases and 1 base, with 15 bases remaining between them. CDR3 size: 16 residues. The CDR3 loop is CASSFYGGAGNTEAFF. CDR3 sequence (DNA): TGCGCCAGCAGCTTTTACGGGGGGGCCGGGAACACTGAAGCTTTCTTT.

The V call is TRBV28, the J call TRBJ2-1; tentatively, D is TRBD2 (6 bases). V dropped 6 bases and J dropped 0 bases, with 18 bases sitting between them. The CDR3 length is 17 residues. CDR1 and CDR2 (germline): MDHEN, SYDVKM. CDR3 bases: TGTGCCAGCAGCCCTGTTACTAGCCTAAGCTCCTACAATGAGCAGTTCTTC. Translated: CASSPVTSLSSYNEQFF.

The chain couples TRBV27 to TRBJ2-6; D gene unclear. The V gene's germline CDR1 is MNHEY and CDR2 SMNVEV (reference sequence). Trimming left V 1 base short and J 0 bases short, with 7 bases between. The CDR3 length is 16 residues. As DNA, the CDR3 is TGTGCCAGCAGTTTATTTGGAGTCTCTGGGGCCAACGTCCTGACTTTC. Translated, it gives CASSLFGVSGANVLTF.

The chain uses TRBV3-1 (or the pseudogene TRBV3-2) and TRBJ2-1; D unresolved. The CDR3 contains 13 residues. Per the germline V gene, CDR1 is LGHDT and CDR2 is YNNKEL (reference sequence). Trimming stripped 0 bases from V and 6 bases from J, with 6 bases between. CDR3 residues: CASSQELINEQFF. The CDR3 DNA reads TGTGCCAGCAGCCAAGAACTCATCAATGAGCAGTTCTTC.

The sample holds one count of this clone. The chain recombines TRBV6-2 or TRBV6-3 with TRBJ1-1; TRBD1 might be the D (5 bases). CDR3 length equals 14 residues. Germline V gene data show CDR1 as MNHEY and CDR2 as SVGEGT. V gave up 2 bases and J gave up 4 bases, with 11 bases separating them. CDR3: CASSYGAGSTEAFF. The CDR3 region has the DNA TGTGCCAGCAGTTACGGGGCAGGCAGCACTGAAGCTTTCTTT.

The rearrangement links TRBV3-1 (or the pseudogene TRBV3-2) to TRBJ1-3, with D maybe TRBD1 (6 bases). Trimming left V 3 bases short and J 4 bases short, with 10 bases between. Germline CDR1 LGHDT, CDR2 YNNKEL (reference sequence). This CDR3 is 14 amino acids long. The DNA of the CDR3 is TGTGCCAGCAGCCACGGGACAAACGGAAACACCATATATTTT. Translation: CASSHGTNGNTIYF.

V is TRBV19 and J is TRBJ2-7; TRBD1 aligns across 11 bases. CDR3 length equals 15 residues. The trim removed 6 bases at V and 5 bases at J, leaving 9 bases unmatched. Germline CDR1 reads LNHDA; CDR2 reads SQIVND (reference sequence). CDR3 DNA sequence: TGTGCCAGTAGAAGGACAGGGGGCGATGTTAACGAGCAGTACTTC. Its translation: CASRRTGGDVNEQYF.

V is TRBV29-1 and J is TRBJ2-7; perhaps TRBD1 as D (5 bases). CDR1 and CDR2 from the germline V gene are SQVTM and ANQGSEA. The CDR3 consists of 12 residues. V was cut by 4 bases and J by 3 bases, with 10 bases left in between. CDR3 nucleotides: TGCAGCGTTGCAGGGTGGAACTACGAGCAGTACTTC. Translating gives CSVAGWNYEQYF.

This clone appeared a few times. V is TRBV9 and J is TRBJ1-1; D is unclear. The CDR3 consists of 15 residues. Germline V CDR1 and CDR2: SGDLS, YYNGEE. The V end lost 0 bases, the J end lost 0 bases, and 9 bases lay between the germline ends. DNA for the CDR3: TGTGCCAGCAGCGTAGCGGCACAGTTGAACACTGAAGCTTTCTTT. Translating gives CASSVAAQLNTEAFF.

Note on this clone: Other DNA sequences in this sample translate to the same CDR3. V and J are TRBV6-5 and TRBJ1-1; a weak D match, TRBD1 (5 bases). Germline-derived CDR1 and CDR2 are MNHEY and SVGAGI. Trimming took off 0 bases at V and 4 bases at J, with 12 bases between the two ends. The CDR3 covers 15 residues. The CDR3 sequence: CASSYSNRGVTEAFF. CDR3 DNA sequence: TGTGCCAGCAGTTACTCGAACCGGGGGGTCACTGAAGCTTTCTTT.

V is TRBV6-2 or TRBV6-3 and J is TRBJ2-5; 11 nucleotides agree with TRBD2. The length of the CDR3 is 17 residues. Germline V gives CDR1 MNHEY, CDR2 SVGEGT. Germline trimming cut 4 bases from V and 3 bases from J; bases unmatched to any gene: 10. For the CDR3, the DNA is TGTGCCAGCAGTTGGGATAGCGGGAGGGCGATTAAAGAGACCCAGTACTTC. Amino acid sequence: CASSWDSGRAIKETQYF.

The CDR3 DNA reads TGTGCCAGCAGCCAAGATCCTAGCTCCGGGGAGCTGTTTTTT. It translates to CASSQDPSSGELFF. The chain recombines TRBV3-1 (or the pseudogene TRBV3-2) with TRBJ2-2, with a weak D call TRBD2 (5 bases). Germline V CDR1 and CDR2: LGHDT, YNNKEL (reference sequence). The CDR3 has 14 residues. V lost 0 bases to trimming and J lost 6 bases, with 8 bases between them.

V is TRBV10-3 and J is TRBJ2-3; D may be TRBD2 (5 bases). The CDR3 covers 12 residues. From germline, CDR1 is ENHRY and CDR2 SYGVKD. V lost 2 bases, J lost 8 bases, and 8 bases lay in between. The DNA of the CDR3 is TGTGCCATCAGTGAGGAGGGTGTTACGCAGTATTTT. This encodes CAISEEGVTQYF.